This T cell receptor beta chain was retrieved from a study of spatial heterogeneity in lung cancer. Study summary: Alpha-chain sequences were consistently detected in smaller numbers than beta-chain sequences.

One entry per CDR3 protein results from TCRdb running MiXCR on the 5' RACE reads. The sample records 10,000 to 15,000 distinct CDR3 sequences, about 3.8% being singletons. Time point in this sample: sample taken at primary tumor resection. TCRs were sequenced from unsorted whole RNA of tumor, nontumor lung or PBMC. The V gene end was trimmed by 0 bases and the J gene end by 7 bases; junction bases not matched to a gene: 7. The CDR3 is 16 amino acids. Looked up from germline, CDR1 is LGHDT and CDR2 is YNNKEL (reference sequence). The source material was PBMCs, sampled at surgery. This sequence originates from a male donor with early-stage non-small cell lung cancer. The rearrangement uses TRBV3-1 and TRBJ2-1; 9 nucleotides match TRBD2. The CDR3 DNA reads TGTGCCAGCAGCCAAGAACCGCGGGAGGGCTCGAATGAGCAGTTCTTC. Amino acid sequence: CASSQEPREGSNEQFF.